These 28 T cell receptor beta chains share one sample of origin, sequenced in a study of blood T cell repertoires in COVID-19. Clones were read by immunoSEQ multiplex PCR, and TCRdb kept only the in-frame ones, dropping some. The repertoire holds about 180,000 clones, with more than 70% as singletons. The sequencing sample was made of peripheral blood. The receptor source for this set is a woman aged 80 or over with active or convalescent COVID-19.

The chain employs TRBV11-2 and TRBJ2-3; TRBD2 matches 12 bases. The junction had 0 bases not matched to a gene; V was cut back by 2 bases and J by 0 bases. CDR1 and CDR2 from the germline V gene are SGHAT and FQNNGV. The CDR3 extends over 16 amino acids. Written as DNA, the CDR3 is TGTGCCAGCAGCTTAACTAGCGGGGGGAGCACAGATACGCAGTATTTT. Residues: CASSLTSGGSTDTQYF.

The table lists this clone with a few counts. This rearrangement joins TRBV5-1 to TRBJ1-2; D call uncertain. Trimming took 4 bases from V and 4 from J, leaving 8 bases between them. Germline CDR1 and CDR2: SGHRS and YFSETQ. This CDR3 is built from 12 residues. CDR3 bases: TGCGCCAGCAGCCCCGAGAGCTATGGCTACACCTTC. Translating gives CASSPESYGYTF.

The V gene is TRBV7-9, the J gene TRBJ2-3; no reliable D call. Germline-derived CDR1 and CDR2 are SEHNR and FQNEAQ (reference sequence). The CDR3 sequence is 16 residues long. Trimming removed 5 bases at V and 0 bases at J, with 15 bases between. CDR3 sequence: CASSTPTQTSTDTQYF. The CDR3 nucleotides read TGTGCCAGCAGCACCCCGACACAAACTAGCACAGATACGCAGTATTTT.

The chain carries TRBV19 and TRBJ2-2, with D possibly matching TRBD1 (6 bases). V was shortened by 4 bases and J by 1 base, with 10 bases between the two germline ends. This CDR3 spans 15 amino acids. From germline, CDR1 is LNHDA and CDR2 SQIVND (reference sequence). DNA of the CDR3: TGTGCCAGTAGTAGGACAGCTAAGAACACCGGGGAGCTGTTTTTT. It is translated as CASSRTAKNTGELFF. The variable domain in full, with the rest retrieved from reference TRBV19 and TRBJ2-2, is DGGITQSPKYLFRKEGQNVTLSCEQNLNHDAMYWYRQDPGQGLRLIYYSQIVNDFQKGDIAEGYSVSREKKESFPLTVTSAQKNPTAFYLCASSRTAKNTGELFFGEGSRLTVL.

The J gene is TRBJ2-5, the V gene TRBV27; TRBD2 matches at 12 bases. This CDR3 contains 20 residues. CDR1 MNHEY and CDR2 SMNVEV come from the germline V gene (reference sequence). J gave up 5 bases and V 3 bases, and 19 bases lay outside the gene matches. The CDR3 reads CASSFHGPRLAGGPGETQYF. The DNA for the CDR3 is TGTGCCAGCAGTTTTCATGGCCCAAGGCTAGCGGGAGGGCCAGGGGAGACCCAGTACTTC.

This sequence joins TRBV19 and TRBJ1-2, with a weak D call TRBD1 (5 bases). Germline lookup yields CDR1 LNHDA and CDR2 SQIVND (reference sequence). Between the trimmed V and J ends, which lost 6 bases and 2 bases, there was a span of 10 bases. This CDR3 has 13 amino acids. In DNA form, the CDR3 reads TGTGCCAGTAGCCCTCAGGGAAACTATGGCTACACCTTC. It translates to CASSPQGNYGYTF.

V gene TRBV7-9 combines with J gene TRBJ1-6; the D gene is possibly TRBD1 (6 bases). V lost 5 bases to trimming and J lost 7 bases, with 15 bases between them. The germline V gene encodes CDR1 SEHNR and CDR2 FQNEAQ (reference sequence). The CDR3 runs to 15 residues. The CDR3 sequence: CASSGAAGDNSPLHF. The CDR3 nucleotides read TGTGCCAGCAGCGGGGCGGCAGGGGACAATTCACCCCTCCACTTT.

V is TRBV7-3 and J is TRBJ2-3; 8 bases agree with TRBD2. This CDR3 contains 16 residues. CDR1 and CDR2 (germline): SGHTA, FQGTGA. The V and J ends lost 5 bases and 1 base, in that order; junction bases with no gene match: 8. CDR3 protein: CASSPFSTSGTDTQYF. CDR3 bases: TGTGCCAGCAGCCCTTTTTCGACTAGCGGCACAGATACGCAGTATTTT.

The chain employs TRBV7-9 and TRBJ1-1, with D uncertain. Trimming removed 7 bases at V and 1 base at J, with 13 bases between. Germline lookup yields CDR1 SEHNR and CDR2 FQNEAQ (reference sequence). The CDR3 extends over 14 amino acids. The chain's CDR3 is CASTTGRWNTEAFF. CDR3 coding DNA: TGTGCCAGCACCACCGGGAGGTGGAACACTGAAGCTTTCTTT.

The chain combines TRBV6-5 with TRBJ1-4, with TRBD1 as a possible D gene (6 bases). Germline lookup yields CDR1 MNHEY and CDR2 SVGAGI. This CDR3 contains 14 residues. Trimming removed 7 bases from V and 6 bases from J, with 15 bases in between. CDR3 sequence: CASIGQFSDEKLFF. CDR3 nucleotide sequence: TGTGCCAGCATCGGACAGTTTTCGGATGAAAAACTGTTTTTT.

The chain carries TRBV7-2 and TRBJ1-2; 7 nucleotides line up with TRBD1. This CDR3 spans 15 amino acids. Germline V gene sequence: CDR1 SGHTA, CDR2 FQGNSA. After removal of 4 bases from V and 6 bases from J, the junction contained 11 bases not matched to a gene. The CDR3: CASSWDDRVGHGYTF. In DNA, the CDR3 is TGTGCCAGCAGCTGGGATGACAGGGTAGGGCATGGCTACACCTTC.

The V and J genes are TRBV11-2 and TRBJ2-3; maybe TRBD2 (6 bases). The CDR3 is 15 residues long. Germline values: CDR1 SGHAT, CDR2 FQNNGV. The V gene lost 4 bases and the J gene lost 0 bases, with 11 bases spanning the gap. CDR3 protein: CASSSDGTSTDTQYF. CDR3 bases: TGTGCCAGCAGCTCCGACGGGACTAGCACAGATACGCAGTATTTT.

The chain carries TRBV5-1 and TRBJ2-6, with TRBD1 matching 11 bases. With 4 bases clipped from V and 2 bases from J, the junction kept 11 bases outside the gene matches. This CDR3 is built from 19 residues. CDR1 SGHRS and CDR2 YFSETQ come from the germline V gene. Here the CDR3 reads CASSAKTGQGVTGANVLTF. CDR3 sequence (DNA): TGCGCCAGCAGCGCGAAGACGGGACAGGGGGTAACTGGGGCCAACGTCCTGACTTTC.

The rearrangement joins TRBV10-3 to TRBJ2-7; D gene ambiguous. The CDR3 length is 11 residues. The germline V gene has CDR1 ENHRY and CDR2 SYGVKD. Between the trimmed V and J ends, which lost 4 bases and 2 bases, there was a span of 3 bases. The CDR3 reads CAISGTYEQYF. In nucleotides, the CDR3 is TGTGCCATCAGTGGTACCTACGAGCAGTACTTC.

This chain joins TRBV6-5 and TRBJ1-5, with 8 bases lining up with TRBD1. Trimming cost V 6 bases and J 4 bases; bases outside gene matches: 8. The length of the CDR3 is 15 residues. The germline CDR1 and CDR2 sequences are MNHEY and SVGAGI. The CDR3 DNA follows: TGTGCCAGCAGGCAGGACAGGGCAGGTAATCAGCCCCAGCATTTT. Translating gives CASRQDRAGNQPQHF.

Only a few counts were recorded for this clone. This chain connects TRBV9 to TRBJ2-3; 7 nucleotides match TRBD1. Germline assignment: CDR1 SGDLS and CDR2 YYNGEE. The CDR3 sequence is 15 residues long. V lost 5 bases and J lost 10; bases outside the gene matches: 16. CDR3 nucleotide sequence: TGTGCCAGCAGTGAAGAACCGACCGGTGGGACAGCGCAGTATTTT. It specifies CASSEEPTGGTAQYF.

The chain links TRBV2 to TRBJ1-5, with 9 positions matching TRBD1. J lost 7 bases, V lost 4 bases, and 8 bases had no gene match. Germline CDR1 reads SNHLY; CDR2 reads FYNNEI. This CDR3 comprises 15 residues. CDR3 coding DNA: TGTGCCAGCAGTGGGACAGGGGCCACACGGCAGCCCCAGCATTTT. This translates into CASSGTGATRQPQHF.

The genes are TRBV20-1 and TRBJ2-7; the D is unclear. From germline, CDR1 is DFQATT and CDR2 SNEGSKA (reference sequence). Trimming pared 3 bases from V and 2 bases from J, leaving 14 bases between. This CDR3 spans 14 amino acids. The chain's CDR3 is CSASHSQDAYEQYF. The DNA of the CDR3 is TGCAGTGCTAGTCACTCTCAAGATGCCTACGAGCAGTACTTC.

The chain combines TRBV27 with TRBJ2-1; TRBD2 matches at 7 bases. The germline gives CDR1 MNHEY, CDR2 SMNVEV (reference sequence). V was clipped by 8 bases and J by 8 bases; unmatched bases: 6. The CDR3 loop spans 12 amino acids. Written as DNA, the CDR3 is TGTGCCAGCGTGGGAGGGCCCTATGAGCAGTTCTTC. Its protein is CASVGGPYEQFF.

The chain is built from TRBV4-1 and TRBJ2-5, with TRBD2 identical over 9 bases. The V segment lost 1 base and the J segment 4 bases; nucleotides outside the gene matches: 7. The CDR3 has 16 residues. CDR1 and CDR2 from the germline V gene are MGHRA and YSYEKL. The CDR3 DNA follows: TGCGCCAGCAGCCAAGGGGGCGGGAGGGCCGGAGAGACCCAGTACTTC. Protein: CASSQGGGRAGETQYF.

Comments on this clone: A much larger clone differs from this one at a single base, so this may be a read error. The CDR3 bases are TGTGCCAGCAGCTTTACAGGGTATGGCTACACCTTC. As protein: CASSFTGYGYTF. The rearrangement joins TRBV7-2 to TRBJ1-2; possibly TRBD1 for D (6 bases). Trimming pared 3 bases from V and 5 bases from J, leaving 7 bases between. The CDR3 is 12 amino acids. CDR1 is SGHTA and CDR2 is FQGNSA in the germline V gene.

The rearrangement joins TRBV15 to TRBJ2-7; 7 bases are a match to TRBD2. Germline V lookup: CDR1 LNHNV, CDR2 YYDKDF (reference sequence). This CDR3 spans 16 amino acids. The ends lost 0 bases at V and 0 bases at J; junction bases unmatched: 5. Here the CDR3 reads CATSRDLAGVSYEQYF. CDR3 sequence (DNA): TGTGCCACCAGCAGAGATTTGGCGGGGGTCTCCTACGAGCAGTACTTC.

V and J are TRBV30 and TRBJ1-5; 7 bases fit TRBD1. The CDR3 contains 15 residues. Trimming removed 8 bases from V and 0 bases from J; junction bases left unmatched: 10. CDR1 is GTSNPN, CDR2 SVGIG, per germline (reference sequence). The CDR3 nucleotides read TGTGCCCTAGGCTCGGACAGGATTAGCAATCAGCCCCAGCATTTT. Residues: CALGSDRISNQPQHF.

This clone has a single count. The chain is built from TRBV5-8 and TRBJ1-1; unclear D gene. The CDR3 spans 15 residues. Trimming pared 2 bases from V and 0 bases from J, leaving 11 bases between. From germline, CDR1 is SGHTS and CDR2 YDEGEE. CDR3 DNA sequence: TGTGCCAGCAGCTTCGCGAGGAGATTGAACACTGAAGCTTTCTTT. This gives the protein CASSFARRLNTEAFF.

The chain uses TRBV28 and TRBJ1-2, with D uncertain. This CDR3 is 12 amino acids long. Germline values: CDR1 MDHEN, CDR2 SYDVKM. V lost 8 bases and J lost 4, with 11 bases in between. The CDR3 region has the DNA TGTGCCAGCGCGGGCTGGGGCTATGGCTACACCTTC. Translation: CASAGWGYGYTF.

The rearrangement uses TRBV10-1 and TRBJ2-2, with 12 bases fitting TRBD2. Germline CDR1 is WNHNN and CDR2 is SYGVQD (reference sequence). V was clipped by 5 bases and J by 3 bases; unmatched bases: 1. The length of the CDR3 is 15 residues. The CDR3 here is CASSRLAGDTGELFF. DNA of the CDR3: TGCGCCAGCAGTCGACTAGCGGGGGACACCGGGGAGCTGTTTTTT.

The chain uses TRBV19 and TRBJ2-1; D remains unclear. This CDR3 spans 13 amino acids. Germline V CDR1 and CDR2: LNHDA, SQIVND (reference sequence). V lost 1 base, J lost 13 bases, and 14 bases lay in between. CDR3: CASSIVSKERQFF. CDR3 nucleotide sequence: TGTGCCAGTAGTATAGTTAGTAAGGAGCGCCAGTTCTTC.

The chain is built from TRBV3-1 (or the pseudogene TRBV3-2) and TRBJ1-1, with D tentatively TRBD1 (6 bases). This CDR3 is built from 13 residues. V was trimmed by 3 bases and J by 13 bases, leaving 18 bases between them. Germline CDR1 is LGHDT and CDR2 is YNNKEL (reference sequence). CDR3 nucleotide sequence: TGTGCCAGCAGCCAGGACCGGGACACGATCATTTTCTTT. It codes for CASSQDRDTIIFF.